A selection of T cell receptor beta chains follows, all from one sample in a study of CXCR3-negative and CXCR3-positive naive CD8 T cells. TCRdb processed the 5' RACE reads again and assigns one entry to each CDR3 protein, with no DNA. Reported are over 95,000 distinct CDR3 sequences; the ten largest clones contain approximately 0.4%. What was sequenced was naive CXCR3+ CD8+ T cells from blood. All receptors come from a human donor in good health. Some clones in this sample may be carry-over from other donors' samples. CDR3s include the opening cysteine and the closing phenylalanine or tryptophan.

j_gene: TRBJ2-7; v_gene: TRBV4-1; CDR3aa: CASSQVGVGTLSYEQYF
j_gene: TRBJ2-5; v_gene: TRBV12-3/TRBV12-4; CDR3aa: CASRTPGLADQETQYF
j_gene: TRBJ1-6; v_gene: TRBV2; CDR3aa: CASSERVAYNSPLHF
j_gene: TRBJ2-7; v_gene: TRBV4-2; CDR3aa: CASSQEERGSSYEQYF
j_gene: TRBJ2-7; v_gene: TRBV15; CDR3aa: CATSGLIGVTDEQYF
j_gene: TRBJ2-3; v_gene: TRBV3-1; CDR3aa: CASSQDPGQLPSTDTQYF
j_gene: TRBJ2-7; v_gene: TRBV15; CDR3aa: CATSREGLVGRYEQYF
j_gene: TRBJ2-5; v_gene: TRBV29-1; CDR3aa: CSADTGTMETQYF
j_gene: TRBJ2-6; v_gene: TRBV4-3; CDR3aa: CASSQDLGGSGANVLTF
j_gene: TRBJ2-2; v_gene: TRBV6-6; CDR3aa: CASSTGQENTGELFF
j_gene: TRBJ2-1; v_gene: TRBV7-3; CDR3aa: CASRASGSSYNEQFF
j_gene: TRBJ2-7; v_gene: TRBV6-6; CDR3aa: CASSYSGTSGGTYEQYF
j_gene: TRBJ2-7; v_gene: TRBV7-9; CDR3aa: CASSLAGTGAYEQYF
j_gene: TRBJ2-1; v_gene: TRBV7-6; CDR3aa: CASSLGSGTGINEQFF
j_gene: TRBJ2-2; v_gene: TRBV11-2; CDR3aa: CASTMASLTGELFF
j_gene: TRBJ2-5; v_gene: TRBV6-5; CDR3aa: CASMGQSQETQYF
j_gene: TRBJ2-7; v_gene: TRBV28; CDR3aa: CASSFDRGLDF
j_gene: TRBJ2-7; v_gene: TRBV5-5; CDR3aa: CASSLSYTHRGVQYF
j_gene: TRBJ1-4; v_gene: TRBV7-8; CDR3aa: CASSLDDITNEKLFF
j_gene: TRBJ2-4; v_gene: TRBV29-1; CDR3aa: CSAIILDKNIQYF
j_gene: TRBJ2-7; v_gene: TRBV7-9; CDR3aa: CASSLPSQIYEQYF
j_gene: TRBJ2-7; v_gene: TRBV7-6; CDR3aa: CASSPGTGDSYEQYF
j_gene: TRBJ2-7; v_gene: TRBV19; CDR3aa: CASSIALRVAYEQYF
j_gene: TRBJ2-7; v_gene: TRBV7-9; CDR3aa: CASSSPTSGSSYEQYF
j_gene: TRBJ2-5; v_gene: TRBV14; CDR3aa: CASSQLFVGFETQYF
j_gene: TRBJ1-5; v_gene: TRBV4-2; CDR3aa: CASSQDGEGSNNQPQHF
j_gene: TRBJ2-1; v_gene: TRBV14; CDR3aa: CASSNRELHSYNEQFF
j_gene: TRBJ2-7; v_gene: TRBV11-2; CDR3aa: CASSPDRDTNYEQYF
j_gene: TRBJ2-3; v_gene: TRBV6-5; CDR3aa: CASSPRQGGTDTQYF
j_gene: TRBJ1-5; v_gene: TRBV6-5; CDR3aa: CASSPQDSSNQPQHF
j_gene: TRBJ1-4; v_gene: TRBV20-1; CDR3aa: CSAMDGLLGLFF
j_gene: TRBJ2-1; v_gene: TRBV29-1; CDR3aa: CSGRGGVFNEQFF
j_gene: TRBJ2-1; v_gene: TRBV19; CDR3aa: CASSILAGGDNEQFF
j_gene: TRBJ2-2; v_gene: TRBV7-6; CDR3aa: CASSLALQRPTGELFF